This entry features one T cell receptor (beta chain) sequence. Its antigen is not identified. This sample is part of a study of T-cell memory formation after mild COVID-19. Findings and caveats of the study: The authors left the SARS-CoV-2 specificity of second-wave clones peaking on day 37 unconfirmed. The pre-infection memory compartment contained some responding clones, suggesting cross-reactive memory joined.

Germline V gives CDR1 MNHEY, CDR2 SVGAGI. The CDR3 has 16 residues. V gave up 5 bases and J gave up 2 bases; unmatched junction bases: 7. 5'RACE primed from the constant segment yielded TCR alpha and TCR beta cDNA libraries bearing sample barcodes and UMIs. TCRdb processed the 5' RACE reads anew with MiXCR; each CDR3 protein has one entry. Here the sample spans under 300,000 distinct CDR3 sequences, around 17% being singletons. The sequencing sample was made of PBMCs or a T cell subset sorted from them (not recorded which). The chain carries TRBV6-5 and TRBJ2-3; 10 bases agree with TRBD2. The TCR originated in a man between 18 and 29 years old who had mild COVID-19 (a few samples of this study predate the infection). Cell type and time point are not known. The DNA of the CDR3 is TGTGCCAGCAGTCCGAGACTAGCGGGTACCACAGATACGCAGTATTTT. Its protein product is CASSPRLAGTTDTQYF.